Below, 27 T cell receptor beta chains from the same sample are listed, as sequenced in a study of blood T cell repertoires in COVID-19. The method was immunoSEQ multiplex PCR; TCRdb's version includes in-frame clones alone and lacks a portion of them. There are under 75,000 clones in the sample; approximately 88% occur only once, and 3.5% to 4.5% lies in the top ten. Sequencing was performed on peripheral blood. The receptors were sampled from a man aged 45-60 years with active COVID-19.

This clone occurred once. The V gene is TRBV7-7, the J gene TRBJ1-5; 8 bases line up with TRBD1. Germline CDR1 SSHAT, CDR2 FNYEAQ (reference sequence). V was clipped by 5 bases and J by 6 bases; unmatched bases: 12. The CDR3 is 16 amino acids. CDR3 coding DNA: TGTGCCAGCAGCGCAGGCCTAGACAGGGGCGGTCAGCCCCAGCATTTT. Its translation: CASSAGLDRGGQPQHF.

V is TRBV6-5 and J is TRBJ1-2; no clear D. V lost 6 bases and J lost 2, with 16 bases in between. Germline assignment: CDR1 MNHEY and CDR2 SVGAGI. The CDR3 is made up of 15 amino acids. Here the CDR3 reads CASSGSASTNYGYTF. CDR3 in DNA: TGTGCCAGCAGCGGGTCTGCGTCCACCAACTATGGCTACACCTTC.

The gene calls are TRBV2 and TRBJ2-2; perhaps TRBD2 as D (8 bases). The length of the CDR3 is 19 residues. Germline CDR1 is SNHLY and CDR2 is FYNNEI. Trimming stripped 6 bases from V and 5 bases from J, with 28 bases between. The CDR3 DNA reads as TGTGCCAGCAGCTACAGCCGGGAGGGGGCCCTGAGAGGGACCGGGGAGCTGTTTTTT. This codes for CASSYSREGALRGTGELFF.

This chain links TRBV15 with TRBJ1-2; TRBD1 might be the D (6 bases). Between the trimmed V and J ends, which lost 1 base and 3 bases, there was a span of 18 bases. The CDR3 runs to 17 residues. Germline assignment: CDR1 LNHNV and CDR2 YYDKDF (reference sequence). In nucleotides, the CDR3 is TGTGCCACCAGCAGAGTCAAAAGTGGGGGGGCGCACTATGGCTACACCTTC. It yields the protein CATSRVKSGGAHYGYTF.

DNA of the CDR3: TGTGCCAGCAGGGTGGATTGGGGTAGCGGGGTCTCCTACGAGCAGTACTTC. As protein: CASRVDWGSGVSYEQYF. The chain joins TRBV11-2 to TRBJ2-7, with TRBD2 matching 8 bases. CDR3 length: 17 residues. With 6 bases clipped from V and 0 bases from J, the junction kept 13 bases outside the gene matches. The germline gives CDR1 SGHAT, CDR2 FQNNGV.

Only one count was recorded for this clone. This chain joins TRBV18 and TRBJ2-3; TRBD2 aligns across 11 bases. The CDR3 consists of 17 residues. Germline lookup yields CDR1 KGHSH and CDR2 LQKENI. V lost 2 bases and J lost 5; bases outside the gene matches: 9. The CDR3: CASSPGGLAGSGDTQYF. The DNA for the CDR3 is TGTGCCAGCTCACCAGGTGGACTAGCGGGTTCAGGAGATACGCAGTATTTT.

The chain joins TRBV7-6 to TRBJ2-7; 10 nucleotides line up with TRBD1. V was pared by 1 base and J by 2 bases, with 5 bases of the junction left unmatched. Germline V gene lookup returns CDR1 SGHVS and CDR2 FNYEAQ. CDR3 length: 16 amino acids. The CDR3 is CASSLVPGQGTYEQYF. In nucleotides, the CDR3 is TGTGCCAGCAGCTTAGTTCCGGGACAGGGGACCTACGAGCAGTACTTC.

V is TRBV7-2 and J is TRBJ2-6; D is perhaps TRBD1 (5 bases). Per germline, CDR1 SGHTA and CDR2 FQGNSA. This CDR3 has 18 residues. V lost 5 bases, J lost 0 bases, and 17 bases lay in between. The CDR3 region has the DNA TGTGCCAGCAGCCTCGAACCCACAGGTTCCTCTGGGGCCAACGTCCTGACTTTC. This translates into CASSLEPTGSSGANVLTF.

The table lists this clone with a count of one. V usage is TRBV4-3 and J usage is TRBJ1-4, with no clear D. CDR1 is LGHNA, CDR2 YSLEER, per germline. V was pared by 0 bases and J by 0 bases, with 11 bases between. The CDR3 has 17 residues. CDR3 nucleotides: TGCGCCAGCAGCCAAGAATGGCAGGCCACAACTAATGAAAAACTGTTTTTT. Its translation is CASSQEWQATTNEKLFF.

The chain couples TRBV21-1 to TRBJ1-5; the D call TRBD1 from the table was never checked on the DNA. TRBV21-1 is a known pseudogene. This CDR3 spans 17 amino acids. The DNA of the CDR3 is TGTGCCAGCAGCAAGGAGCCTTATGCCAGGGTCAATCAGCCCCAGCATTTT. Its protein product is CASSKEPYARVNQPQHF.

The gene calls are TRBV7-3 and TRBJ2-1, with 12 nucleotides matching TRBD2. The CDR3 consists of 15 residues. After removal of 3 bases from V and 7 bases from J, the junction contained 4 bases not matched to a gene. From germline, CDR1 is SGHTA and CDR2 FQGTGA. CDR3 region: CASSFRLAGVNEQFF. DNA for the CDR3: TGTGCCAGCAGCTTTAGACTAGCGGGGGTGAATGAGCAGTTCTTC.

The CDR3 DNA reads as TGTGCCAGTAGTTCCCGGACAGGGGGCTCCTACAATGAGCAGTTCTTC. Translating gives CASSSRTGGSYNEQFF. This chain uses TRBV19 with TRBJ2-1, with 10 bases identical to TRBD1. Germline V gene sequence: CDR1 LNHDA, CDR2 SQIVND (reference sequence). Unmatched junction bases numbered 4, after V lost 5 bases and J lost 0 bases. The CDR3 totals 16 residues. Complete variable domain (other parts from reference TRBV19 and TRBJ2-1): DGGITQSPKYLFRKEGQNVTLSCEQNLNHDAMYWYRQDPGQGLRLIYYSQIVNDFQKGDIAEGYSVSREKKESFPLTVTSAQKNPTAFYLCASSSRTGGSYNEQFFGPGTRLTVL.

The rearrangement uses TRBV9 and TRBJ2-7, with D perhaps matching TRBD1 (6 bases). In germline, CDR1 is SGDLS, CDR2 YYNGEE. This CDR3 spans 14 amino acids. Trimming removed 0 bases from V and 5 bases from J, with 12 bases in between. The CDR3 bases are TGTGCCAGCAGCGTAGAGGCAGGGGTCGACGAGCAGTACTTC. Encoded protein: CASSVEAGVDEQYF. Drawing the rest from reference TRBV9 and TRBJ2-7, the complete variable domain is DSGVTQTPKHLITATGQRVTLRCSPRSGDLSVYWYQQSLDQGLQFLIQYYNGEERAKGNILERFSAQQFPDLHSELNLSSLELGDSALYFCASSVEAGVDEQYFGPGTRLTVT.

This chain links TRBV2 with TRBJ1-1; tentatively, D is TRBD1 (5 bases). The CDR3 covers 14 residues. Trimming removed 6 bases from V and 0 bases from J, with 11 bases in between. CDR1 is SNHLY, CDR2 FYNNEI, per germline. In DNA, the CDR3 is TGTGCCAGCAGGATAGGGACTATGAACACTGAAGCTTTCTTT. Its protein product is CASRIGTMNTEAFF.

J is TRBJ2-7 and V is TRBV18; TRBD1 matches 7 bases. V dropped 4 bases and J dropped 3; count of bases not matched to a gene: 6. This CDR3 contains 14 residues. Per the germline V gene, CDR1 is KGHSH and CDR2 is LQKENI. The CDR3 DNA sequence: TGTGCCAGCTCACTACGGACAGGAGACTACGAGCAGTACTTC. Translating gives CASSLRTGDYEQYF.

The chain is built from TRBV19 and TRBJ2-2; perhaps TRBD1 as D (5 bases). Germline CDR1 and CDR2: LNHDA and SQIVND (reference sequence). V lost 8 bases, J lost 4 bases, and 17 bases lay in between. The CDR3 is 15 residues long. The CDR3 DNA follows: TGTGCCAGTGAAGGACACTACAGATCCACCGGGGAGCTGTTTTTT. Encoded protein: CASEGHYRSTGELFF.

The rearrangement uses TRBV12-5 and TRBJ1-1; 7 bases fit TRBD1. Germline lookup yields CDR1 LGHNT and CDR2 FRNRAP. The ends lost 2 bases at V and 7 bases at J; junction bases unmatched: 7. The CDR3 is 14 amino acids. CDR3 region: CASGLSRTGGEAFF. The DNA of the CDR3 is TGTGCTAGTGGTTTGAGCCGGACAGGAGGTGAAGCTTTCTTT.

The CDR3 bases are TGTGCCAGCAGCCGTGGTAGCGGGGGAGATACGCAGTATTTT. The encoded protein is CASSRGSGGDTQYF. This chain uses TRBV3-1 (or the pseudogene TRBV3-2) with TRBJ2-3; 9 bases are shared with TRBD2. V was pared by 4 bases and J by 5 bases, with 4 bases of the junction left unmatched. In germline, CDR1 is LGHDT, CDR2 YNNKEL (reference sequence). The CDR3 length is 14 residues.

This clone was seen a handful of times. The CDR3 coding sequence is TGTGCCAGCAGCCCACGGACAGGGGGACAGGCTTTCTTT. Translating gives CASSPRTGGQAFF. The chain has TRBV7-2 and TRBJ1-1; 10 bases are a match to TRBD1. V shed 5 bases, J shed 11 bases, and the junction held 8 bases outside the gene matches. The CDR3 has 13 residues. In germline, CDR1 is SGHTA, CDR2 FQGNSA.

The chain has TRBV4-2 and TRBJ2-7; TRBD2 matches 16 bases. Unmatched junction bases numbered 12, after V lost 0 bases and J lost 4 bases. In germline, CDR1 is LGHNA, CDR2 YNFKEQ. The CDR3 contains 20 residues. For the CDR3, the DNA is TGTGCCAGCAGCCAAGACCCGGGACTAGCGGGGGGGCCTTGGCAATACGAGCAGTACTTC. This encodes CASSQDPGLAGGPWQYEQYF.

V and J are TRBV9 and TRBJ2-2; D unresolved. V shed 6 bases and J shed 2 bases, with 11 bases lying between them. Germline CDR1 and CDR2: SGDLS and YYNGEE. The CDR3 is 14 residues long. The CDR3 spells CASTHRVNTGELFF. CDR3 nucleotide sequence: TGTGCCAGCACTCACCGGGTCAACACCGGGGAGCTGTTTTTT.

The chain joins TRBV19 to TRBJ1-5; TRBD1 might be the D (5 bases). This CDR3 contains 16 residues. The V end was cut by 7 bases, the J end by 3 bases, with 19 bases between. Germline V lookup: CDR1 LNHDA, CDR2 SQIVND (reference sequence). CDR3 nucleotides: TGTGCCAGTACTCACCGGAGGGGAGATAACAATCAGCCCCAGCATTTT. Its protein product is CASTHRRGDNNQPQHF.

In nucleotides, the CDR3 is TGTGCCACCAGCAGGGACAGGGGCGGGGGCTATGGCTACACCTTC. The encoded protein is CATSRDRGGGYGYTF. This chain links TRBV15 with TRBJ1-2, with TRBD1 matching over 9 bases. The CDR3 length is 15 residues. Germline trimming cut 3 bases from V and 4 bases from J; bases unmatched to any gene: 6. The germline V gene has CDR1 LNHNV and CDR2 YYDKDF (reference sequence).

The genes are TRBV27 and TRBJ2-7; TRBD1 matches at 8 bases. Germline CDR1 MNHEY, CDR2 SMNVEV (reference sequence). The CDR3 contains 14 residues. The trim removed 8 bases at V and 8 bases at J, leaving 14 bases unmatched. DNA of the CDR3: TGTGCCAGCCATCCCCAGGGGGCCAGGCGTAAGCAGTACTTC. It is translated as CASHPQGARRKQYF.

V is TRBV6-1 and J is TRBJ1-5; possibly TRBD1 for D (5 bases). The ends were cut back, 1 base at V and 8 bases at J, with 9 bases in the middle. The germline CDR1 and CDR2 sequences are MNHNS and SASEGT. The CDR3 runs 13 residues. The CDR3 reads CASSEVRVEPQHF. CDR3 in DNA: TGTGCCAGCAGTGAAGTCAGGGTAGAGCCCCAGCATTTT.

The chain recombines TRBV6-5 with TRBJ1-1, with 8 bases matching TRBD1. CDR3 size: 15 residues. CDR1 is MNHEY and CDR2 is SVGAGI in the germline V gene. Trimming took 6 bases from V and 1 from J; bases not matched to a gene: 7. The CDR3 coding sequence is TGTGCCAGCAGATCCGGAGGACAGGGGAACACTGAAGCTTTCTTT. Translation: CASRSGGQGNTEAFF.

V is TRBV6-1 and J is TRBJ2-1; D might be TRBD2 (6 bases). The CDR3 has 13 residues. V lost 3 bases, J lost 6 bases, and 9 bases lay in between. Germline lookup yields CDR1 MNHNS and CDR2 SASEGT. The chain's CDR3 is CASSDGTSNEQFF. The DNA for the CDR3 is TGTGCCAGCAGTGATGGGACTTCCAATGAGCAGTTCTTC.